There are many counts of the clone carrying this T cell receptor beta chain. Its antigen is not identified. These data belong to a study of response to subunit inactivated influenza vaccine. Study results and caveats: After each seasonal influenza vaccination, few new T cells are recruited, the authors suggested.

V shed 3 bases, J shed 3 bases, and the junction held 18 bases outside the gene matches. This CDR3 is 20 amino acids long. Germline-derived CDR1 and CDR2 are SGHVS and FNYEAQ. Each CDR3 protein gets one entry after TCRdb re-called the RT-PCR reads with MiXCR. In the table there are 150,000 to 200,000 distinct CDR3 sequences, 11% of which are singletons. This TCR came from a man between 45 and 60 years old who received an inactivated influenza vaccine. The sequences come from non-naive T cells sorted from PBMCs, collected more than 35 days after vaccination. The rearrangement joins TRBV7-6 to TRBJ2-2, with 8 positions matching TRBD2. CDR3 DNA sequence: TGTGCCAGCAGCTTGTTTACCACCGGGGGGGGATCCTCTTACACCGGGGAGCTGTTTTTT. Its protein product is CASSLFTTGGGSSYTGELFF.